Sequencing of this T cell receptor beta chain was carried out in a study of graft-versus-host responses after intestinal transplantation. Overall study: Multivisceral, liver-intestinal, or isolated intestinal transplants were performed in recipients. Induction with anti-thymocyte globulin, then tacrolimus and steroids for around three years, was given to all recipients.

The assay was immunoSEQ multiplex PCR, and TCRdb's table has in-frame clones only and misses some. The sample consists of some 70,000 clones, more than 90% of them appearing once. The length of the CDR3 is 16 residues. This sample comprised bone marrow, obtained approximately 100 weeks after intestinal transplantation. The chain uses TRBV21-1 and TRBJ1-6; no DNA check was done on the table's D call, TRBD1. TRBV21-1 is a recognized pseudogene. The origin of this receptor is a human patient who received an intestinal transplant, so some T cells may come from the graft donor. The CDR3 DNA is TGTGCCAGCACTGACAGGGGGCGGAGGTTTTCTTCACCCCTCCACTTT. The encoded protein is CASTDRGRRFSSPLHF.